The source of this T cell receptor (beta chain) is a study of blood T cell repertoires in COVID-19. Study information: Spain, Italy and the United States supplied samples that represented acute and convalescent COVID-19. The analysed material was cDNA or gDNA that came from T cells, B-cell-depleted T cells, or PBMCs.

The protocol was immunoSEQ multiplex PCR, while the TCRdb copy is restricted to in-frame clones and leaves out a portion. The sample lists roughly 290,000 clones; roughly 84% were seen once. Per germline, CDR1 SQVTM and CDR2 ANQGSEA. The CDR3 runs to 11 residues. Trimming removed 7 bases from V and 12 bases from J; junction bases left unmatched: 8. Seattle researchers signed up patients amid active infection and tracked them longitudinally. The sample taken for sequencing was peripheral blood. This chain connects TRBV29-1 to TRBJ1-4; 7 bases map to TRBD1. This clonotype originated in a human donor with COVID-19, enrolled during active disease. The donor label of this sample is uncertain. CDR3 sequence: CSAEGALELFF. CDR3 coding DNA: TGCAGCGCAGAGGGGGCGTTGGAACTGTTTTTT.